The rows below give T cell receptor beta chains drawn from one sample of a study of T cell repertoires in cytomegalovirus infection. MiXCR, run by TCRdb on the reads, gives a single entry per CDR3 protein. Of 600,000 to 700,000 distinct CDR3 sequences detected, 30% to 35% appear once; the ten largest clones hold about 20%. These receptors are not linked to any known antigen. Material: cultured PBMCs, obtained from culture after CMV antigen stimulation. The origin of the receptors is a human donor in good health (CMV status not recorded). Some clones in this sample may be carry-over from other donors' samples. CDR3s include the opening cysteine and the closing phenylalanine or tryptophan. D genes are given only for firm matches. Clone size is given for some rows only: seen once, a few or many times, or a class if the clone is expanded.

clone size: few
J gene: TRBJ2-1
V gene: TRBV7-9
D gene: TRBD2
CDR3 protein: CASSLDSAGGIGNEQFF
CDR3 DNA: TGTGCCAGCAGCTTAGATTCGGCGGGAGGGATAGGGAATGAGCAGTTCTTC

clone size: -
J gene: TRBJ2-3
V gene: TRBV5-4
D gene: TRBD2
CDR3 protein: CALGPGGVADTQYF
CDR3 DNA: TGTGCCCTGGGTCCGGGGGGGGTCGCAGATACGCAGTATTTT

clone size: -
J gene: TRBJ2-7
V gene: TRBV7-9
D gene: TRBD1
CDR3 protein: CASSLTGGGGDEQYF
CDR3 DNA: TGTGCCAGCAGCTTGACAGGGGGGGGCGGCGACGAGCAGTACTTC

clone size: few
J gene: TRBJ1-5
V gene: TRBV28
D gene: -
CDR3 protein: CASSDLGVYQPQHF
CDR3 DNA: TGTGCCAGCAGCGACCTGGGGGTTTATCAGCCCCAGCATTTT

clone size: -
J gene: TRBJ1-2
V gene: TRBV29-1
D gene: -
CDR3 protein: CSVGQQGAYTF
CDR3 DNA: TGCAGCGTTGGGCAACAGGGCGCCTACACCTTC

clone size: -
J gene: TRBJ2-7
V gene: TRBV2
D gene: TRBD1
CDR3 protein: CASKRDRGYEQYF
CDR3 DNA: TGTGCCAGCAAAAGGGACAGGGGTTACGAGCAGTACTTC

clone size: few
J gene: TRBJ1-1
V gene: TRBV5-4
D gene: TRBD1
CDR3 protein: CASSPTGTGPSRTEAFF
CDR3 DNA: TGTGCCAGCAGCCCAACCGGGACAGGACCTAGTAGGACTGAAGCTTTCTTT

clone size: -
J gene: TRBJ1-1
V gene: TRBV12-3/TRBV12-4
D gene: -
CDR3 protein: CASSLEGLWVGGTEAFF
CDR3 DNA: TGTGCCAGCAGTTTAGAGGGATTATGGGTGGGAGGGACTGAAGCTTTCTTT

clone size: many
J gene: TRBJ2-3
V gene: TRBV7-2
D gene: -
CDR3 protein: CASSAQPSTDTQYF
CDR3 DNA: TGTGCCAGCAGCGCCCAACCTAGCACAGATACGCAGTATTTT

clone size: -
J gene: TRBJ2-7
V gene: TRBV11-2
D gene: -
CDR3 protein: CASSSRAFSYEQYF
CDR3 DNA: TGTGCCAGCAGCTCCCGGGCCTTCTCCTACGAGCAGTACTTC

clone size: few
J gene: TRBJ1-2
V gene: TRBV7-2
D gene: -
CDR3 protein: CASSFGMYGYTF
CDR3 DNA: TGTGCCAGCAGCTTCGGGATGTATGGCTACACCTTC

clone size: -
J gene: TRBJ2-6
V gene: TRBV29-1
D gene: -
CDR3 protein: CSVGSGANVLTF
CDR3 DNA: TGCAGCGTTGGGTCCGGGGCCAACGTCCTGACTTTC

clone size: once
J gene: TRBJ2-3
V gene: TRBV18
D gene: TRBD2
CDR3 protein: CASSTGTSGADTQYF
CDR3 DNA: TGTGCCAGCTCAACCGGGACTAGCGGCGCAGATACGCAGTATTTT

clone size: -
J gene: TRBJ1-2
V gene: TRBV7-6
D gene: -
CDR3 protein: CASIGYDRSANYGYTF
CDR3 DNA: TGTGCCAGCATTGGGTACGACAGGAGCGCCAACTATGGCTACACCTTC

clone size: -
J gene: TRBJ2-1
V gene: TRBV6-1
D gene: TRBD2
CDR3 protein: CASSRGGPPYNEQFF
CDR3 DNA: TGTGCCAGCAGTCGCGGGGGGCCGCCCTACAATGAGCAGTTCTTC

clone size: few
J gene: TRBJ1-1
V gene: TRBV7-9
D gene: -
CDR3 protein: CASSPRAMNTEAFF
CDR3 DNA: TGTGCCAGCAGTCCCAGGGCGATGAACACTGAAGCTTTCTTT

clone size: -
J gene: TRBJ1-3
V gene: TRBV3-1
D gene: -
CDR3 protein: CASSGRGNTIYF
CDR3 DNA: TGTGCCAGCAGCGGCAGGGGAAACACCATATATTTT

clone size: few
J gene: TRBJ2-3
V gene: TRBV7-6
D gene: TRBD2
CDR3 protein: CASSNARGGTDTQYF
CDR3 DNA: TGTGCCAGCAGTAACGCGCGGGGGGGCACAGATACGCAGTATTTT

clone size: -
J gene: TRBJ2-5
V gene: TRBV7-9
D gene: TRBD2
CDR3 protein: CASSTGLTETQYF
CDR3 DNA: TGTGCCAGCAGCACGGGACTAACAGAGACCCAGTACTTC

clone size: -
J gene: TRBJ1-1
V gene: TRBV10-3
D gene: -
CDR3 protein: CAISESISTVGTEAFF
CDR3 DNA: TGTGCCATCAGTGAGTCGATATCTACGGTGGGCACTGAAGCTTTCTTT

clone size: -
J gene: TRBJ2-1
V gene: TRBV20-1
D gene: TRBD1
CDR3 protein: CSAHAPGQKSNEQFF
CDR3 DNA: TGCAGTGCCCACGCACCGGGACAGAAGAGTAATGAGCAGTTCTTC

clone size: few
J gene: TRBJ1-1
V gene: TRBV28
D gene: -
CDR3 protein: CASTGVTEAFF
CDR3 DNA: TGTGCCAGCACCGGCGTCACTGAAGCTTTCTTT

clone size: -
J gene: TRBJ2-1
V gene: TRBV6-6
D gene: TRBD2
CDR3 protein: CASSPGTRAYNEQFF
CDR3 DNA: TGTGCCAGCAGCCCCGGGACTAGGGCCTACAATGAGCAGTTCTTC

clone size: -
J gene: TRBJ1-5
V gene: TRBV19
D gene: -
CDR3 protein: CASSIDVSTRRNQPQHF
CDR3 DNA: TGTGCCAGTAGTATAGATGTGAGCACACGGCGCAATCAGCCCCAGCATTTT

clone size: many
J gene: TRBJ1-1
V gene: TRBV7-8
D gene: -
CDR3 protein: CASSSTGWNTEAFF
CDR3 DNA: TGTGCCAGCAGCTCTACAGGTTGGAACACTGAAGCTTTCTTT

clone size: -
J gene: TRBJ1-3
V gene: TRBV11-2
D gene: -
CDR3 protein: CASSFESYRDTIYF
CDR3 DNA: TGTGCCAGCAGCTTTGAATCTTATCGCGACACCATATATTTT

clone size: -
J gene: TRBJ1-2
V gene: TRBV6-6
D gene: -
CDR3 protein: CASRLGFGYGYTF
CDR3 DNA: TGTGCCAGCAGGCTTGGTTTTGGCTATGGCTACACCTTC

clone size: -
J gene: TRBJ1-2
V gene: TRBV10-3
D gene: TRBD1
CDR3 protein: CAISEGLQGTYGYTF
CDR3 DNA: TGTGCCATCAGTGAGGGATTACAGGGGACCTATGGCTACACCTTC

clone size: many
J gene: TRBJ1-2
V gene: TRBV12-3/TRBV12-4
D gene: -
CDR3 protein: CASSQDSVGGYTF
CDR3 DNA: TGTGCCAGCAGTCAGGACAGCGTGGGAGGCTACACCTTC

clone size: many
J gene: TRBJ2-3
V gene: TRBV7-2
D gene: -
CDR3 protein: CASSWGSDTQYF
CDR3 DNA: TGTGCCAGCAGCTGGGGCTCAGATACGCAGTATTTT

clone size: many
J gene: TRBJ2-3
V gene: TRBV28
D gene: TRBD2
CDR3 protein: CASNSLGGSTDTQYF
CDR3 DNA: TGTGCCAGCAACTCCCTCGGGGGGTCCACAGATACGCAGTATTTT

clone size: -
J gene: TRBJ2-7
V gene: TRBV27
D gene: -
CDR3 protein: CASSPGTRLAQYF
CDR3 DNA: TGTGCCAGCTCCCCCGGGACCCGCCTCGCGCAGTACTTC

clone size: -
J gene: TRBJ2-5
V gene: TRBV6-1
D gene: -
CDR3 protein: CASSADSTGFLQETQYF
CDR3 DNA: TGTGCCAGCAGTGCAGACTCGACAGGTTTCCTTCAAGAGACCCAGTACTTC

clone size: -
J gene: TRBJ1-1
V gene: TRBV5-4
D gene: TRBD1
CDR3 protein: CASGTALMNTEAFF
CDR3 DNA: TGTGCCAGCGGGACAGCCTTAATGAACACTGAAGCTTTCTTT

clone size: few
J gene: TRBJ2-1
V gene: TRBV5-1
D gene: TRBD2
CDR3 protein: CASSLVGTSGGGEQFF
CDR3 DNA: TGCGCCAGCAGCTTGGTCGGAACTAGCGGGGGGGGTGAGCAGTTCTTC